This T cell receptor beta chain appears in the sequencing data of a study of blood T cell repertoires in COVID-19. Study-level background: Sites in the United States, Italy and Spain provided acute and convalescent COVID-19 samples. T cells, B-cell-depleted T cells, or PBMCs provided the cDNA or gDNA that served as material.

Participant age was roughly 18 to 100 years, and participants resided in fewer than 25 US areas. Per the original methods: How many nucleated cells were present was estimated from reference gene primer amplification. The table came from immunoSEQ multiplex PCR; TCRdb's copy has only in-frame clones and leaves some out. V, J and clone size derive from that table, while D and trimming were established from the DNA sequence. Of 280,000 or so clones detected, almost 90% appear once; the ten largest clones hold about 1.7%. V lost 2 bases, J lost 7 bases, and 14 bases lay in between. This CDR3 comprises 13 residues. Germline values: CDR1 SQVTM, CDR2 ANQGSEA.

Sequenced input: PBMCs or T cells enriched from blood (not recorded which). The receptor comes from a woman aged 18-35 years with acute COVID-19. The chain has TRBV29-1 and TRBJ2-5; tentative D call: TRBD1 (5 bases). CDR3 loop: CSVENAGAGTQYF. Here the CDR3 DNA reads TGCAGCGTTGAAAATGCTGGGGCCGGGACCCAGTACTTC.